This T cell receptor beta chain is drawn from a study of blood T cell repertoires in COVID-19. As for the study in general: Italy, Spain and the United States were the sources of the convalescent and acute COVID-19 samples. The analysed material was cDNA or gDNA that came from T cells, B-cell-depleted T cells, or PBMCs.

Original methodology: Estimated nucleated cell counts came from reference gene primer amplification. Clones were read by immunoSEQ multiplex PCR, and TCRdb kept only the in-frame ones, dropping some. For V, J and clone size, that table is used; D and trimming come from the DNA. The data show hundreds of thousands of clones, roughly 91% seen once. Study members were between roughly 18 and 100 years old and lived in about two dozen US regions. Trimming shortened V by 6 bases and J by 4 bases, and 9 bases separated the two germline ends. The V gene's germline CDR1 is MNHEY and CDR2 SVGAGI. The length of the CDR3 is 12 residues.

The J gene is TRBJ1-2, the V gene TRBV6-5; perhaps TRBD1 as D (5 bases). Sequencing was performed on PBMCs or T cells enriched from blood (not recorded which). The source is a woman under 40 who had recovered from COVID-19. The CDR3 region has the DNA TGTGCCAGCAGCGGGACTGCCTATGGCTACACCTTC. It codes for CASSGTAYGYTF.